Presented here are 7 T cell receptor beta chains from one specimen sequenced in a study of shared clonotypes between healthy human individuals (TCRdb year 2020). The method was the immunoSEQ multiplex PCR assay. TCRdb obtained this table from immuneACCESS and retained in-frame rearrangements with V and J assigned. These tables miss some clones; where compared with another copy, unresolved V genes account for less than half of the shortfall, and the remainder is unexplained. The sample table contains about 2.3 million clones; only one count was recorded for 80% to 95% of them. Of the sample, roughly 0.34% falls within the top ten clones. Sequencing input: naive CD4+ T cells from PBMCs. The sample's cell subset or site label, decoded: CD45RA+ positively selected. These receptors originate from a man aged 18 to 29 in good health. Some clones in this sample may be carry-over from other donors' samples.

The V call is TRBV19, the J call TRBJ2-1; 7 nucleotides line up with TRBD1. CDR1 is LNHDA and CDR2 is SQIVND in the germline V gene (reference sequence). The V gene end was trimmed by 5 bases and the J gene end by 1 base; junction bases not matched to a gene: 8. CDR3 length: 16 amino acids. The CDR3 spells CASSPRTGYSYNEQFF. For the CDR3, the DNA is TGTGCCAGTAGTCCACGGACAGGCTATTCCTACAATGAGCAGTTCTTC.

The chain carries TRBV7-3 and TRBJ1-2; D is ambiguous. There are 14 residues in the CDR3. The germline V gene encodes CDR1 SGHTA and CDR2 FQGTGA. Trimming left V 4 bases short and J 5 bases short, with 14 bases between. The CDR3 coding sequence is TGTGCCAGCAGCTCACCCCCCCCCTTATATGGCTACACCTTC. It codes for CASSSPPPLYGYTF.

This clone turned up a few times. The chain employs TRBV2 and TRBJ1-1; D unclear. CDR3 length: 15 residues. Germline-derived CDR1 and CDR2 are SNHLY and FYNNEI. Trimming removed 3 bases from V and 1 base from J, with 12 bases in between. CDR3 protein: CASSEVYPENTEAFF. The DNA of the CDR3 is TGTGCCAGCAGTGAGGTGTACCCGGAGAACACTGAAGCTTTCTTT.

This clone is a singleton in its sample. The V gene is TRBV5-1, the J gene TRBJ2-3; D uncertain. This CDR3 has 13 residues. Germline V gene lookup returns CDR1 SGHRS and CDR2 YFSETQ. With 2 bases removed from V and 4 bases from J, the gap between germline ends came to 8 bases. This CDR3 reads CASSLVPPDTQYF. As DNA, the CDR3 is TGCGCCAGCAGCTTAGTTCCCCCAGATACGCAGTATTTT.

The chain joins TRBV15 to TRBJ2-2; D is uncertain. CDR3 length equals 14 residues. Germline V gene data show CDR1 as LNHNV and CDR2 as YYDKDF (reference sequence). Trimming took 1 base from V and 7 from J, leaving 10 bases between them. The CDR3 DNA sequence: TGTGCCACCAGCAGAGCCCCGTTCGGCGGGGAGCTGTTTTTT. This gives the protein CATSRAPFGGELFF. The full variable domain, with the rest looked up from reference TRBV15 and TRBJ2-2, is DAMVIQNPRYQVTQFGKPVTLSCSQTLNHNVMYWYQQKSSQAPKLLFHYYDKDFNNEADTPDNFQSRRPNTSFCFLDIRSPGLGDTAMYLCATSRAPFGGELFFGEGSRLTVL.

A note on this clone: This specimen includes other DNA sequences encoding the same CDR3. The chain employs TRBV18 and TRBJ2-3; D is uncertain. Germline V gene lookup returns CDR1 KGHSH and CDR2 LQKENI. Trimming took 6 bases from V and 2 from J, leaving 6 bases between them. CDR3 length: 12 amino acids. The CDR3 DNA follows: TGTGCCAGCTCTCCATTCACAGATACGCAGTATTTT. Protein sequence: CASSPFTDTQYF.

This sequence joins TRBV5-1 and TRBJ1-4, with TRBD1 as a possible D gene (5 bases). The CDR3 runs to 12 residues. Trimming removed 2 bases at V and 11 bases at J, with 10 bases between. Germline V gene lookup returns CDR1 SGHRS and CDR2 YFSETQ. The CDR3 DNA reads as TGCGCCAGCAGCTTCACCGAGGGGAAACTGTTTTTT. It encodes CASSFTEGKLFF.